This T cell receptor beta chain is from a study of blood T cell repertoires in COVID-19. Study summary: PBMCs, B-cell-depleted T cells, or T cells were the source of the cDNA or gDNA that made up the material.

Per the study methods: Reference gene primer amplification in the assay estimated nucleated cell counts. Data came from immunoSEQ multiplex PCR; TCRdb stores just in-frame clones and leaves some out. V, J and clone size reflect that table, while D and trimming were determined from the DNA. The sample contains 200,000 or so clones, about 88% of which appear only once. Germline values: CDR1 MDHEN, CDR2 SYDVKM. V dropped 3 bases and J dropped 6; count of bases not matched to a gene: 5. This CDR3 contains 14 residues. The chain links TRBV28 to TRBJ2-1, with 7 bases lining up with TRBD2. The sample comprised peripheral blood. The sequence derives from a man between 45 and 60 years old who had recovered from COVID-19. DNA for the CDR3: TGTGCCAGCAGTTTCGCGGGAGAGGTCAATGAGCAGTTCTTC. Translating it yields CASSFAGEVNEQFF. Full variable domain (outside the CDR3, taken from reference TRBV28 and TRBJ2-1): DVKVTQSSRYLVKRTGEKVFLECVQDMDHENMFWYRQDPGLGLRLIYFSYDVKMKEKGDIPEGYSVSREKKERFSLILESASTNQTSMYLCASSFAGEVNEQFFGPGTRLTVL.